This entry lists 29 T cell receptor beta chains sequenced from one sample in a study of T cell responses to AZD1222 COVID-19 vaccine. Produced via immunoSEQ multiplex PCR; TCRdb's table is partial and in-frame only. The sample consists of under 200,000 clones, 88% of them appearing once. The source material was peripheral blood, sampled on day 0 of AZD1222 vaccination. The receptors were gathered from an adult in good health.

The chain is built from TRBV2 and TRBJ1-5, with no clear D. Trimming removed 5 bases at V and 6 bases at J, with 11 bases between. CDR1 SNHLY and CDR2 FYNNEI come from the germline V gene. The CDR3 has 13 amino acids. CDR3 DNA sequence: TGTGCCAGCAGTACAGTAGGGAGTCAGCCCCAGCATTTT. It is translated as CASSTVGSQPQHF.

CDR3 loop: CASSLTAGKSYEQYF. CDR3 nucleotide sequence: TGTGCCAGCAGCTTAACGGCGGGGAAATCCTACGAGCAGTACTTC. The V call is TRBV7-3, the J call TRBJ2-7; D perhaps matches TRBD2 (6 bases). CDR1 is SGHTA, CDR2 FQGTGA, per germline. The CDR3 length is 15 residues. The V end was cut by 0 bases, the J end by 1 base, with 10 bases between.

The J gene is TRBJ2-7, the V gene TRBV28; D not resolved. In germline, CDR1 is MDHEN, CDR2 SYDVKM. The CDR3 runs to 13 residues. V gave up 8 bases and J gave up 0 bases, with 11 bases separating them. CDR3 in amino acids: CASSVVSSYEQYF. CDR3 DNA: TGTGCCAGCTCGGTCGTCTCCTCCTACGAGCAGTACTTC.

V is TRBV11-3 and J is TRBJ2-7; 9 nucleotides line up with TRBD1. Unmatched junction bases numbered 0, after V lost 0 bases and J lost 3 bases. The CDR3 has 14 amino acids. The V gene's germline CDR1 is SGHNT and CDR2 YENEEA. The CDR3 DNA reads TGTGCCAGCAGCTTAGAGGGACAGGGCTACGAGCAGTACTTC. It is translated as CASSLEGQGYEQYF.

The chain employs TRBV3-1 (or the pseudogene TRBV3-2) and TRBJ2-1; 8 bases align to TRBD1. V trimming: 1 base; J trimming: 6 bases; junction bases outside the gene matches: 2. The CDR3 is 14 amino acids. Looked up from germline, CDR1 is LGHDT and CDR2 is YNNKEL (reference sequence). Here the CDR3 DNA reads TGTGCCAGCAGCCAAGCACAGGGGGGCAATGAGCAGTTCTTC. Protein sequence: CASSQAQGGNEQFF.

There are many counts of this clone. This rearrangement joins TRBV20-1 to TRBJ1-1; no firm D call. CDR1 and CDR2 (germline): DFQATT, SNEGSKA (reference sequence). The V gene lost 0 bases and the J gene lost 8 bases, with 4 bases spanning the gap. The CDR3 length is 10 residues. CDR3 residues: CSARDLEAFF. The CDR3 DNA reads TGCAGTGCTAGAGATCTCGAAGCTTTCTTT.

The chain links TRBV25-1 to TRBJ2-2; D gene uncertain. The CDR3 runs to 15 residues. Deletions cut 1 base from V and 7 bases from J, with 13 bases between. Per germline, CDR1 MGHDK and CDR2 SYGVNS. The CDR3 DNA is TGTGCCAGCAGTGAATCAGGCAGGTTAAACGGGGAGCTGTTTTTT. Protein: CASSESGRLNGELFF.

The CDR3 DNA reads TGCGCCAGCAGCTCTGGGGACAGGGGGCCCTCCGGGGAGCTGTTTTTT. Its translation: CASSSGDRGPSGELFF. The chain recombines TRBV5-1 with TRBJ2-2, with 12 positions matching TRBD1. Germline CDR1 and CDR2: SGHRS and YFSETQ. V trimming: 3 bases; J trimming: 6 bases; junction bases outside the gene matches: 6. This CDR3 contains 16 residues. Based on the CDR3 plus reference TRBV5-1 and TRBJ2-2, the full variable domain is KAGVTQTPRYLIKTRGQQVTLSCSPISGHRSVSWYQQTPGQGLQFLFEYFSETQRNKGNFPGRFSGRQFSNSRSEMNVSTLELGDSALYLCASSSGDRGPSGELFFGEGSRLTVL.

In its sample, this clone ranks as medium-sized. This chain links TRBV4-3 with TRBJ2-7; D uncertain. With 0 bases removed from V and 6 bases from J, the gap between germline ends came to 12 bases. The V gene's germline CDR1 is LGHNA and CDR2 YSLEER. The CDR3 length is 14 residues. The CDR3, as DNA: TGCGCCAGCAGCCAAGATCCTTATTACTTCGAGCAGTACTTC. Translated: CASSQDPYYFEQYF.

The chain combines TRBV28 with TRBJ1-5; 7 bases fit TRBD1. The junction had 9 bases not matched to a gene; V was cut back by 6 bases and J by 4 bases. CDR3 length: 15 amino acids. Per germline, CDR1 MDHEN and CDR2 SYDVKM. CDR3 protein: CASRRPTGQNQPQHF. CDR3 bases: TGTGCCAGCAGACGGCCGACAGGGCAAAATCAGCCCCAGCATTTT.

The rearrangement uses TRBV6-5 and TRBJ1-4; possibly TRBD1 for D (6 bases). The CDR3 sequence is 16 residues long. Germline assignment: CDR1 MNHEY and CDR2 SVGAGI. V lost 0 bases and J 0 bases, leaving 8 bases between the germline ends. CDR3 nucleotide sequence: TGTGCCAGCAGTTACTCGGGGGCTGCAACTAATGAAAAACTGTTTTTT. Its translation: CASSYSGAATNEKLFF.

This chain links TRBV28 with TRBJ2-1, with TRBD1 matching over 11 bases. Germline CDR1 is MDHEN and CDR2 is SYDVKM. V lost 5 bases to trimming and J lost 3 bases; unmatched junction nucleotides: 9. This CDR3 spans 17 amino acids. This CDR3 reads CASSNRPGTGGYNEQFF. For the CDR3, the DNA is TGTGCCAGCAGTAACCGACCCGGGACAGGGGGCTACAATGAGCAGTTCTTC.

The chain carries TRBV28 and TRBJ1-2; D possibly corresponds to TRBD1 (5 bases). The CDR3 length is 12 residues. Germline CDR1 is MDHEN and CDR2 is SYDVKM. V lost 2 bases to trimming and J lost 7 bases, with 8 bases between them. DNA for the CDR3: TGTGCCAGCAGTTTAGGCAGGGCTGGCTACACCTTC. It specifies CASSLGRAGYTF.

The genes are TRBV28 and TRBJ1-5, with D possibly being TRBD1 (5 bases). This CDR3 has 14 residues. Trimming shortened V by 6 bases and J by 2 bases, and 11 bases separated the two germline ends. Germline CDR1 and CDR2: MDHEN and SYDVKM. CDR3 sequence: CASSTRGGNQPQHF. CDR3 nucleotide sequence: TGTGCCAGCAGCACGCGGGGGGGCAATCAGCCCCAGCATTTT.

This chain links TRBV4-3 with TRBJ1-4; 10 nucleotides agree with TRBD1. The CDR3 covers 15 residues. Germline V gene sequence: CDR1 LGHNA, CDR2 YSLEER. Trimming took 1 base from V and 9 from J; bases not matched to a gene: 5. This CDR3 reads CASSQGRQGAQKLFF. The CDR3 DNA reads as TGCGCCAGCAGCCAAGGCCGACAGGGGGCGCAAAAACTGTTTTTT.

This chain joins TRBV11-1 and TRBJ1-2, with D perhaps TRBD1 (5 bases). The CDR3 length is 16 residues. Germline V gives CDR1 SGHAT, CDR2 FQDESV (reference sequence). V dropped 6 bases and J dropped 1 base, with 18 bases sitting between them. This CDR3 reads CASSPFRARSNYGYTF. The DNA for the CDR3 is TGTGCCAGCAGTCCCTTCAGGGCACGAAGTAACTATGGCTACACCTTC.

The rearrangement joins TRBV30 to TRBJ2-2; 9 bases are a match to TRBD2. Germline assignment: CDR1 GTSNPN and CDR2 SVGIG (reference sequence). Unmatched junction bases numbered 7, after V lost 2 bases and J lost 6 bases. The CDR3 has 15 amino acids. The CDR3 sequence is CAWSRAAGGSGELFF. DNA for the CDR3: TGTGCCTGGAGTAGAGCAGCGGGAGGCTCCGGGGAGCTGTTTTTT.

V gene TRBV7-2 combines with J gene TRBJ1-2; a weak D match, TRBD1 (5 bases). Trimming pared 2 bases from V and 8 bases from J, leaving 15 bases between. This CDR3 contains 14 residues. Per the germline V gene, CDR1 is SGHTA and CDR2 is FQGNSA. In DNA form, the CDR3 reads TGTGCCAGCAGCTTAAGCTGGAGGGACTCCGGCTACACCTTC. Its protein product is CASSLSWRDSGYTF.

This clone has just one count. This CDR3 reads CASSPRLLQETQYF. CDR3 DNA: TGCGCCAGCAGCCCTAGGCTACTACAAGAGACCCAGTACTTC. J is TRBJ2-5 and V is TRBV4-3; no definite D call. V shed 4 bases and J shed 2 bases, with 11 bases lying between them. Germline V CDR1 and CDR2: LGHNA, YSLEER. CDR3 size: 14 residues.

This clone was detected ten times or more. Other nucleotide sequences from this sample produce the same CDR3. This chain links TRBV10-3 with TRBJ2-7; perhaps TRBD1 as D (6 bases). The CDR3 runs to 16 residues. Germline assignment: CDR1 ENHRY and CDR2 SYGVKD. The V end was cut by 1 base, the J end by 4 bases, with 17 bases between. The CDR3 region is CAISEFPGTFRYEQYF. The CDR3, as DNA: TGTGCCATCAGTGAGTTTCCCGGGACATTTCGATACGAGCAGTACTTC.

The J gene is TRBJ1-3, the V gene TRBV6-5; D remains unclear. The CDR3 has 13 residues. From germline, CDR1 is MNHEY and CDR2 SVGAGI. V was clipped by 8 bases and J by 2 bases, with 10 bases between them. CDR3 residues: CASAGIPGNTIYF. The CDR3, as DNA: TGTGCCAGCGCGGGGATCCCTGGAAACACCATATATTTT.

The genes are TRBV5-6 and TRBJ1-2, with a tentative D call TRBD1 (6 bases). The CDR3 totals 13 residues. V gave up 4 bases and J gave up 7 bases, with 14 bases separating them. The germline V gene has CDR1 SGHDT and CDR2 YYEEEE. The CDR3 protein is CASSPPGGLGYTF. For the CDR3, the DNA is TGTGCCAGCAGCCCTCCGGGGGGCCTTGGCTACACCTTC.

The chain is built from TRBV19 and TRBJ1-1, with D tentatively TRBD1 (6 bases). V lost 4 bases to trimming and J lost 5 bases, with 11 bases between them. This CDR3 comprises 13 residues. The germline gives CDR1 LNHDA, CDR2 SQIVND (reference sequence). This CDR3 is CASSTTGQTEAFF. CDR3 nucleotide sequence: TGTGCCAGTAGTACTACAGGGCAGACTGAAGCTTTCTTT.

Concerning this clone itself: The junction shows a germline mismatch at one end, possibly a read error. The J gene is TRBJ2-7, the V gene TRBV15; D is perhaps TRBD2 (6 bases). This CDR3 has 15 residues. Germline V CDR1 and CDR2: LNHNV, YYDKDF (reference sequence). CDR3 protein: CATSRGGEASHEQYF. The CDR3 DNA is TGTGCCACCAGCAGAGGAGGGGAGGCCTCCCACGAGCAGTACTTC.

This chain connects TRBV5-1 to TRBJ2-1; D is ambiguous. CDR3 length: 15 amino acids. V was shortened by 4 bases and J by 0 bases, with 11 bases between the two germline ends. The germline gives CDR1 SGHRS, CDR2 YFSETQ. CDR3 sequence: CASSNAHSSYNEQFF. In DNA, the CDR3 is TGCGCCAGCAGCAACGCACACAGCTCCTACAATGAGCAGTTCTTC.

The chain has TRBV19 and TRBJ1-1, with D possibly matching TRBD1 (6 bases). The germline V gene has CDR1 LNHDA and CDR2 SQIVND (reference sequence). CDR3 length: 14 amino acids. V was shortened by 8 bases and J by 3 bases, with 16 bases between the two germline ends. The CDR3 region is CASLTPAGDTEAFF. In nucleotides, the CDR3 is TGTGCCAGTCTTACTCCGGCAGGGGACACTGAAGCTTTCTTT. The variable domain in full, completed from reference TRBV19 and TRBJ1-1, reads DGGITQSPKYLFRKEGQNVTLSCEQNLNHDAMYWYRQDPGQGLRLIYYSQIVNDFQKGDIAEGYSVSREKKESFPLTVTSAQKNPTAFYLCASLTPAGDTEAFFGQGTRLTVV.

The chain employs TRBV4-1 and TRBJ2-1; 7 nucleotides align to TRBD2. CDR3 length: 15 amino acids. J lost 7 bases, V lost 0 bases, and 6 bases had no gene match. Germline assignment: CDR1 MGHRA and CDR2 YSYEKL. CDR3 in DNA: TGCGCCAGCAGCCAAGATCTAGGACTAGTGAATGAGCAGTTCTTC. Residues: CASSQDLGLVNEQFF.

The rearrangement links TRBV18 to TRBJ2-5; perhaps TRBD1 as D (5 bases). Germline loops: CDR1 KGHSH, CDR2 LQKENI. V was trimmed by 0 bases and J by 4 bases, leaving 15 bases between them. The CDR3 covers 16 residues. Here the CDR3 reads CASSPPWNRGGETQYF. In nucleotides, the CDR3 is TGTGCCAGCTCACCACCGTGGAATAGGGGTGGAGAGACCCAGTACTTC.

The chain couples TRBV12-5 to TRBJ2-1, with D perhaps assigned TRBD1 or TRBD2 (5 bases each). Germline-derived CDR1 and CDR2 are LGHNT and FRNRAP. This CDR3 spans 13 amino acids. V lost 5 bases and J 5 bases, leaving 10 bases between the germline ends. The CDR3, as DNA: TGTGCTAGTGGTATTGGGACCGACAATGAGCAGTTCTTC. Translating gives CASGIGTDNEQFF.